The 4 T cell receptor beta chains given below trace back to one sample, sequenced in a study of T cells after yellow fever vaccination. One entry per CDR3 protein results from TCRdb running MiXCR on the 5' RACE reads. The table lists around 300,000 distinct CDR3 sequences, approximately 4% of them singletons. Sequencing used PBMCs, obtained 5 days after the yellow fever booster vaccination. Receptor source: a young man who received the YFV17D yellow fever vaccine.

There are a few counts of this clonotype. The chain joins TRBV20-1 to TRBJ1-4, with 7 bases identical to TRBD1. Losses at the gene ends were 4 bases for V and 5 bases for J; bases not matched to a gene: 7. CDR1 and CDR2 from the germline V gene are DFQATT and SNEGSKA (reference sequence). The CDR3 has 14 amino acids. The CDR3 spells CSATRQGGNEKLFF. The CDR3 nucleotides read TGCAGTGCTACCCGACAGGGTGGAAATGAAAAACTGTTTTTT.

Details on this clonotype: The junction does not match germline at one end; this may be a read error. This chain uses TRBV4-1 with TRBJ1-4; tentative D call: TRBD1 (5 bases). Germline V CDR1 and CDR2: MGHRA, YSYEKL. The length of the CDR3 is 15 residues. This CDR3 reads CASSQEGGFNEKLSF. The CDR3 nucleotides are TGCGCCAGCAGCCAAGAGGGGGGATTTAATGAAAAACTGTCTTTT.

The J gene is TRBJ2-3, the V gene TRBV11-2; 7 positions agree with TRBD1. This CDR3 region has 16 residues. From germline, CDR1 is SGHAT and CDR2 FQNNGV. V shed 1 base, J shed 3 bases, and the junction held 7 bases outside the gene matches. CDR3 region: CASSLVGQGVTDTQYF. CDR3 DNA sequence: TGTGCCAGCAGCTTAGTTGGCCAGGGGGTGACAGATACGCAGTATTTT.

The gene calls are TRBV12-5 and TRBJ1-1; D call uncertain. CDR3 length: 13 amino acids. Germline CDR1 LGHNT, CDR2 FRNRAP. Trimming stripped 1 base from V and 5 bases from J, with 8 bases between. Here the CDR3 DNA reads TGTGCTAGTGGTTTGGAGGCGGGGACTGAAGCTTTCTTT. Encoded protein: CASGLEAGTEAFF.